This T cell receptor (beta chain) was retrieved from a study of cytomegalovirus exposure and HLA in healthy donors. Findings and caveats of the study: An apparent linkage of common viral pathogens to several of the most significant clusters emerged in a later analysis.

The PCR made use of 60 Vbeta and 13 Jbeta primers. The assay was immunoSEQ multiplex PCR, and TCRdb's table has in-frame clones only and misses some. The table records about 100,000 clones, approximately 76% of them present only once. On this clone itself: The target antigen is unknown.

These donors counted as nominally healthy when sampled, but unrecorded immune exposures were likely. The CDR3 has 15 residues. V lost 0 bases and J 0 bases, leaving 8 bases between the germline ends. The germline gives CDR1 MNHEY, CDR2 SMNVEV (reference sequence). The specimen was PBMCs. The TCR originated in a man aged 35 to 55 in good health and CMV-seropositive. This chain connects TRBV27 to TRBJ1-1, with D perhaps TRBD1 (6 bases). CDR3 sequence (DNA): TGTGCCAGCAGTTTATCGGGGGCACTGAACACTGAAGCTTTCTTT. This codes for CASSLSGALNTEAFF.